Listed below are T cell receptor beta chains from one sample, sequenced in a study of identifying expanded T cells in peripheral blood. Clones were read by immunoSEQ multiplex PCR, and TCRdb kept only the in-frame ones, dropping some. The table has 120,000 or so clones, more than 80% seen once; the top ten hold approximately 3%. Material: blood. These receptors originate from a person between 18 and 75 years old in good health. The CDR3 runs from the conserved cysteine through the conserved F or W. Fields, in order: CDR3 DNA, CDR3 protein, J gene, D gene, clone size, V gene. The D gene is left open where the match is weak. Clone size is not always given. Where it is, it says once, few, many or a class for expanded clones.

CDR3 DNA: TGTGCCAGCAGCTTTGGGACAGTTAACACTGAAGCTTTCTTT
CDR3 protein: CASSFGTVNTEAFF
J gene: TRBJ1-1
D gene: TRBD1
clone size: NA
V gene: TRBV11-3

CDR3 DNA: TGCGCCAGCAGCCTAGCGGCTTTCACAGATACGCAGTATTTT
CDR3 protein: CASSLAAFTDTQYF
J gene: TRBJ2-3
D gene: NA
clone size: NA
V gene: TRBV4-1

CDR3 DNA: TGTGCCAGTAGTTCGATGGACATCGGACTGTCAAGAAACACCATATATTTT
CDR3 protein: CASSSMDIGLSRNTIYF
J gene: TRBJ1-3
D gene: NA
clone size: NA
V gene: TRBV19

CDR3 DNA: TGTGCCACCAGCAGAGACGGCACAATTAATTCACCCCTCCACTTT
CDR3 protein: CATSRDGTINSPLHF
J gene: TRBJ1-6
D gene: NA
clone size: NA
V gene: TRBV15

CDR3 DNA: TGCGCCAGCAGCGGTGGGACAGGGGACTATGGCTACACCTTC
CDR3 protein: CASSGGTGDYGYTF
J gene: TRBJ1-2
D gene: TRBD1
clone size: NA
V gene: TRBV5-1

CDR3 DNA: TGTGCTATTTACCTTGAGGCTGGAAACACCATATATTTT
CDR3 protein: CAIYLEAGNTIYF
J gene: TRBJ1-3
D gene: NA
clone size: once
V gene: TRBV6-6

CDR3 DNA: TGTGCCAGCAGTGAAGAATTCATCGGTGCAGGGCGAGCTTTCTTT
CDR3 protein: CASSEEFIGAGRAFF
J gene: TRBJ1-1
D gene: NA
clone size: NA
V gene: TRBV6-1

CDR3 DNA: TGTGCCAGCAGTGAGCGAGGACCAAACTATGGCTACACCTTC
CDR3 protein: CASSERGPNYGYTF
J gene: TRBJ1-2
D gene: NA
clone size: NA
V gene: TRBV25-1

CDR3 DNA: TGTGCCAGCGGAACATTCCAGGGATATGGCTACACCTTC
CDR3 protein: CASGTFQGYGYTF
J gene: TRBJ1-2
D gene: NA
clone size: NA
V gene: TRBV14

CDR3 DNA: TGTGCCAGCAGCTTAGCAGTTCACAATGAGCAGTTCTTC
CDR3 protein: CASSLAVHNEQFF
J gene: TRBJ2-1
D gene: NA
clone size: NA
V gene: TRBV5-4

CDR3 DNA: TGCAGCGTAGAGACTAGCCTCGGGACCCAGTACTTC
CDR3 protein: CSVETSLGTQYF
J gene: TRBJ2-5
D gene: TRBD2
clone size: NA
V gene: TRBV29-1

CDR3 DNA: TGTGCCAGCAGCTTAGGTCCCCCTAGCGGGGGGTTCGGAGGTGGAGAGACCCAGTACTTC
CDR3 protein: CASSLGPPSGGFGGGETQYF
J gene: TRBJ2-5
D gene: TRBD2
clone size: NA
V gene: TRBV7-6

CDR3 DNA: TGTGCCAGCAGCTTAAGGGCAGAGACATATGGCTACACCTTC
CDR3 protein: CASSLRAETYGYTF
J gene: TRBJ1-2
D gene: NA
clone size: NA
V gene: TRBV7-8

CDR3 DNA: TGTGCCAGCAGCCCACTAGAAAACAGGGATATCCGCCCGTACGAGCAGTACTTC
CDR3 protein: CASSPLENRDIRPYEQYF
J gene: TRBJ2-7
D gene: NA
clone size: NA
V gene: TRBV7-2

CDR3 DNA: TGCGCCAGTGGCGGGGGAGCTAACTATGGCTACACCTTC
CDR3 protein: CASGGGANYGYTF
J gene: TRBJ1-2
D gene: NA
clone size: few
V gene: TRBV5-1

CDR3 DNA: TGTGCCAGCAGCCCTCGGGACAGGGGCGGAGGCTACACCTTC
CDR3 protein: CASSPRDRGGGYTF
J gene: TRBJ1-2
D gene: TRBD1
clone size: few
V gene: TRBV9

CDR3 DNA: TGTGCCAGTAGCCGCCTCTTCTCGGGTATTCCTCAGCCCCAGCATTTT
CDR3 protein: CASSRLFSGIPQPQHF
J gene: TRBJ1-5
D gene: NA
clone size: few
V gene: TRBV19

CDR3 DNA: TGTGCCAGCAGCCCGGACTCGACCTACGAGCAGTACTTC
CDR3 protein: CASSPDSTYEQYF
J gene: TRBJ2-7
D gene: NA
clone size: NA
V gene: TRBV7-6

CDR3 DNA: TGTGCCAGCAGCCCCGCAGGGGACTATGGCTACACCTTC
CDR3 protein: CASSPAGDYGYTF
J gene: TRBJ1-2
D gene: NA
clone size: NA
V gene: TRBV5-5

CDR3 DNA: TGTGCCAGTTCCCCGGGACAGGGCTACGAGCAGTACTTC
CDR3 protein: CASSPGQGYEQYF
J gene: TRBJ2-7
D gene: TRBD1
clone size: NA
V gene: TRBV27

CDR3 DNA: TGTGCCAGCAGGGGAGGGGTCTCTGGGGCCAACGTCCTGACTTTC
CDR3 protein: CASRGGVSGANVLTF
J gene: TRBJ2-6
D gene: TRBD2
clone size: NA
V gene: TRBV27

CDR3 DNA: TGTGCCAGCAGCTTAGAATGGTTCCACGAGCAGTACTTC
CDR3 protein: CASSLEWFHEQYF
J gene: TRBJ2-7
D gene: NA
clone size: NA
V gene: TRBV11-3

CDR3 DNA: TGTGCCAGTCAAGACAGGGCAAGGAATGAGCAGTTCTTC
CDR3 protein: CASQDRARNEQFF
J gene: TRBJ2-1
D gene: TRBD1
clone size: NA
V gene: TRBV6-6

CDR3 DNA: TGTGCCACGAGGGACAGTCTCGGCTATGGCTACACCTTC
CDR3 protein: CATRDSLGYGYTF
J gene: TRBJ1-2
D gene: TRBD1
clone size: NA
V gene: TRBV6-5

CDR3 DNA: TGTGCCAGCAGAGCACATGGATCCAATTCACCCCTCCACTTT
CDR3 protein: CASRAHGSNSPLHF
J gene: TRBJ1-6
D gene: NA
clone size: NA
V gene: TRBV2

CDR3 DNA: TGTGCCAGCAGCTTAATCGTTCTGGGCTCACCCCTCCACTTT
CDR3 protein: CASSLIVLGSPLHF
J gene: TRBJ1-6
D gene: NA
clone size: NA
V gene: TRBV7-2

CDR3 DNA: TGTGCCAGCAGCTTAGGGGGGACAGGGTCGGCAGCGGAGACCCAGTACTTC
CDR3 protein: CASSLGGTGSAAETQYF
J gene: TRBJ2-5
D gene: TRBD1
clone size: NA
V gene: TRBV7-7

CDR3 DNA: TGTGCCAGCAGCTCAACCGGGACAGGGTCCGGGGCCAACGTCCTGACTTTC
CDR3 protein: CASSSTGTGSGANVLTF
J gene: TRBJ2-6
D gene: TRBD1
clone size: NA
V gene: TRBV27

CDR3 DNA: TGTGCCAGCAGCTTAGCGACCCTTGAAGCTTTCTTT
CDR3 protein: CASSLATLEAFF
J gene: TRBJ1-1
D gene: NA
clone size: NA
V gene: TRBV7-9

CDR3 DNA: TGCGCCAGCAGCCGACGGGACCTGAACACTGAAGCTTTCTTT
CDR3 protein: CASSRRDLNTEAFF
J gene: TRBJ1-1
D gene: NA
clone size: NA
V gene: TRBV5-1

CDR3 DNA: TGTGCCAGCAGTCCGATGACAGGGGAATATAATTCACCCCTCCACTTT
CDR3 protein: CASSPMTGEYNSPLHF
J gene: TRBJ1-6
D gene: TRBD1
clone size: NA
V gene: TRBV27

CDR3 DNA: TGTGCCAGTAGTATCGAGGGTCTGCGGGTCGGTGGCTACACCTTC
CDR3 protein: CASSIEGLRVGGYTF
J gene: TRBJ1-2
D gene: NA
clone size: NA
V gene: TRBV19

CDR3 DNA: TGTGCCAGCAGCCCACCTGACAGAACCTACGAGCAGTACTTC
CDR3 protein: CASSPPDRTYEQYF
J gene: TRBJ2-7
D gene: NA
clone size: NA
V gene: TRBV5-4

CDR3 DNA: TGCGCCAGCAGCTTGGCGGGCAGGTTGTCGGGGAGTAAGGAAAAACTGTTTTTT
CDR3 protein: CASSLAGRLSGSKEKLFF
J gene: TRBJ1-4
D gene: NA
clone size: NA
V gene: TRBV5-1

CDR3 DNA: TGTGCCAGCAGCTTACCAGGTTCAGGGCGCGAGCAGTACTTC
CDR3 protein: CASSLPGSGREQYF
J gene: TRBJ2-7
D gene: NA
clone size: NA
V gene: TRBV11-3

CDR3 DNA: TGTGCCAGCAGTGTAAGACAGATGGAGGGCTACACCTTC
CDR3 protein: CASSVRQMEGYTF
J gene: TRBJ1-2
D gene: NA
clone size: NA
V gene: TRBV2

CDR3 DNA: TGTGCCAGCAGCTTGGCGGGGGGGACCACAGATACGCAGTATTTT
CDR3 protein: CASSLAGGTTDTQYF
J gene: TRBJ2-3
D gene: TRBD2
clone size: NA
V gene: TRBV5-4

CDR3 DNA: TGTGCCAGTAGTACTGACAGTTCAACTAATGAAAAACTGTTTTTT
CDR3 protein: CASSTDSSTNEKLFF
J gene: TRBJ1-4
D gene: NA
clone size: NA
V gene: TRBV19

CDR3 DNA: TGTGCCAGCAGGAGACAAGCTAACTATGGCTACACCTTC
CDR3 protein: CASRRQANYGYTF
J gene: TRBJ1-2
D gene: NA
clone size: NA
V gene: TRBV2

CDR3 DNA: TGTGCCAGCAGCTCCTCCCCGTTTAGAAAACTGTTTTTT
CDR3 protein: CASSSSPFRKLFF
J gene: TRBJ1-4
D gene: NA
clone size: NA
V gene: TRBV7-2

CDR3 DNA: TGCAGTGCTTCAGAGAACACTGAAGCTTTCTTT
CDR3 protein: CSASENTEAFF
J gene: TRBJ1-1
D gene: NA
clone size: few
V gene: TRBV20-1

CDR3 DNA: TGTGCCAGCAGCCCGGGCGGTTCGGGGCGCTACACCTTC
CDR3 protein: CASSPGGSGRYTF
J gene: TRBJ1-2
D gene: NA
clone size: NA
V gene: TRBV14

CDR3 DNA: TGTGCCAGTAGTATCGCCGGGAATCAGCCCCAGCATTTT
CDR3 protein: CASSIAGNQPQHF
J gene: TRBJ1-5
D gene: NA
clone size: few
V gene: TRBV19

CDR3 DNA: TGTGCCAGCAGCGGAGCGGGGGGGCCATACAATGAGCAGTTCTTC
CDR3 protein: CASSGAGGPYNEQFF
J gene: TRBJ2-1
D gene: TRBD2
clone size: NA
V gene: TRBV9

CDR3 DNA: TGTGCCAGCAGCTTATCGTTGGGACAGGGGGTTTCCTACGAGCAGTACTTC
CDR3 protein: CASSLSLGQGVSYEQYF
J gene: TRBJ2-7
D gene: TRBD1
clone size: NA
V gene: TRBV5-4

CDR3 DNA: TGTGCCAGCAGCGTAGGCCGAGAGGGACAGGGGGAACCGAACACCGGGGAGCTGTTTTTT
CDR3 protein: CASSVGREGQGEPNTGELFF
J gene: TRBJ2-2
D gene: TRBD1
clone size: NA
V gene: TRBV9

CDR3 DNA: TGTGCCAGCAGCCAAGGGACTTCAGAGACCCAGTACTTC
CDR3 protein: CASSQGTSETQYF
J gene: TRBJ2-5
D gene: NA
clone size: NA
V gene: TRBV5-4

CDR3 DNA: TGTGCCAGCAGCAAGGAGATGGACGATGAGCAGTTCTTC
CDR3 protein: CASSKEMDDEQFF
J gene: TRBJ2-1
D gene: NA
clone size: NA
V gene: TRBV7-9

CDR3 DNA: TGTGCCAGCAGCTTAGTAACGGGAGGCTCTGGAAACACCATATATTTT
CDR3 protein: CASSLVTGGSGNTIYF
J gene: TRBJ1-3
D gene: NA
clone size: NA
V gene: TRBV11-2

CDR3 DNA: TGCGCCAGCAGCTTGAGGCAATGGAAGGCCTACGAGCAGTACTTC
CDR3 protein: CASSLRQWKAYEQYF
J gene: TRBJ2-7
D gene: NA
clone size: NA
V gene: TRBV5-1

CDR3 DNA: TGTGCCAGCAGTCGTGGGACAGCCAACACCATATATTTT
CDR3 protein: CASSRGTANTIYF
J gene: TRBJ1-3
D gene: TRBD1
clone size: NA
V gene: TRBV2

CDR3 DNA: TGTGCCAGCAGCAGACACCTCGGGACCACAATATTACAAGAGACCCAGTACTTC
CDR3 protein: CASSRHLGTTILQETQYF
J gene: TRBJ2-5
D gene: NA
clone size: NA
V gene: TRBV7-6